The sequence of this T cell receptor (beta chain) was determined in a study of T cells in Graves' hyperthyroidism and ophthalmopathy (dated by TCRdb to 2018 to 2020). In terms of the full investigation: TCR V-J signatures able to tell the groups apart were searched for in a discovery cohort of approximately 95 patients, of whom roughly 42 had Graves' ophthalmopathy and 55 to 60 had stable Graves' hyperthyroidism. After sampling, hyperthyroidism patients received methimazole starting at 30 mg daily, and ophthalmopathy patients received high-dose intravenous methylprednisolone. The paper describes TCR Vbeta CDR3 sequencing of 120 to 150 peripheral blood samples, made up of fewer than 50 ophthalmopathy patients, around 78 hyperthyroidism patients and around 17 progressor patients. Prospective prediction of ophthalmopathy was tested in an independent validation cohort consisting of fewer than 20 hyperthyroidism patients and about 17 patients who later progressed to ophthalmopathy. The 75 to 100 discovery patients were randomly split 7:3 into training and test sets. In roughly six Graves' hyperthyroidism patients, the study also compared T-cell repertoires from thyroid tissue with T-cell repertoires from blood. Overall study outcomes, separate from this receptor: In cross-validation, a model built on a 13 V-J signature told ophthalmopathy apart from stable hyperthyroidism with approximately 90% sensitivity and around 84% specificity, and in testing the same model reached 80%/75%. Most expanded thyroid clonotypes (frequency above 0.001) were also detected in blood, a finding suggesting that blood repertoires may reflect thyroid immune responses. In validation, the model predicted progression to ophthalmopathy a median of about 6.8 months before onset, with over 55% sensitivity and roughly 72% specificity. Sample size was not statistically predetermined, and blinding of investigators to group allocation was not performed.

Amplification of TCR beta CDR3 regions was carried out from RNA transcripts. For the first round of RT-PCR on the TCR CDR3, the HTBI primer set was used together with the Qiagen OneStep RT-PCR kit. Libraries were constructed in a second round of multiplex PCR, after which size selection and purification were carried out. Libraries were sequenced paired-end with 100 bp reads on an Illumina HiSeq2000. From the authors' description of their analysis: Raw data were processed with SOAPnuke, discarding reads with adapters, uncalled bases, mean Phred below 15, or no exact constant-primer or identifier match. COPE v1.2.5 was used to merge high-quality paired reads, and clonotypes were defined as unique nucleotide sequences. Clonotypes were aligned to IMGT TRBV, TRBD and TRBJ reference segments using MiTCR v1.1. Analysis was restricted to V-J combinations with a frequency above 0.0001, which covered roughly 99% of repertoires. A TCS score was defined as the ratio between F50 (clonal expansion) and ExV (chaos), using BLOSUM62-based TCRdist between CDR3 peptides within each V-J. Welch's t-statistics and random forest reduced around 510 V-J features to about 13, which were used in a naive Bayes classifier (R e1071). Thyroid-blood repertoire similarity was quantified with the Morisita-Horn index. TCRdb reworked the public reads: Q25 trimming with fastp, MiXCR clone assembly, productive beta chains retained. For every CDR3 protein sequence, its rows merge into one entry that carries the most common genes and DNA. TCRdb, not the authors, supplied the V and J calls. In all, the sample holds roughly 570,000 distinct CDR3 sequences, and around 45% of those were seen once. The ten top clones hold approximately 7.5% of the sample.

Stable Graves' hyperthyroidism was defined as the absence of progression to ophthalmopathy over 18 months of follow-up. Hyperthyroidism patients were newly diagnosed, had a disease duration of under 2 months, and were aged 18 to 65 years. The study excluded patients with uncontrolled infections, other autoimmune diseases, pregnancy or lactation. Diagnoses relied on clinical symptoms, serum thyroxine and TRAb, thyroid ultrasound and orbital computed tomography. Trizol reagent was used to extract total RNA, and RNA quality was then checked on an Agilent 2100 Bioanalyzer. A few counts support this clonotype. Its antigen is currently not known. Per-nucleotide qualities are absent, and no much larger clonotype sits a single base away. This receptor was taken from a woman under 30 with Graves' hyperthyroidism. Sequenced material: peripheral blood or thyroid tissue (not recorded which).

In nucleotides, the sequence is TGTGCCATCAGTGAATATGGAACAGGGCCCTACAATGAGCAGTTCTTC. This gives the protein CAISEYGTGPYNEQFF. The chain is assembled from TRBV10-3 and TRBJ2-1, and TRBD1 may be the D gene, going by 6 matching bases. The germline V gene sets CDR1 to ENHRY and CDR2 to SYGVKD. V lost 3 bases and J lost 2 bases; the stretch between them is 14 bases long. The CDR3, cysteine through phenylalanine, is 16 amino acids long. Of all the DNA, just the CDR3 is kept, 48 bases in frame from base 1.